The rows below give T cell receptor beta chains drawn from one sample of a study of cytomegalovirus exposure and HLA in healthy donors. The repertoire was sequenced with immunoSEQ multiplex PCR; TCRdb's copy has only in-frame clones and lacks some. The table has 350,000 or so clones, about nine tenths seen once; the top ten hold about 0.8%. Sequencing input: PBMCs. The receptors were sampled from a woman under 30 in good health and CMV-seronegative. Each CDR3 is given with its conserved first and last residue. The order of the fields is J gene, clone size, D gene, V gene, CDR3 DNA, CDR3 protein. D genes are given only for firm matches. Not every row has a clone size; where given, it reads once, few, many or a size class.

>TRBJ2-3|-|TRBD2|TRBV7-3
TGTGCCAGCAGCGGGAGAGGGACTAGCGGGGGTGAGGCTACGCAGTATTTT
CASSGRGTSGGEATQYF
>TRBJ1-2|-|TRBD1|TRBV6-5
TGTGCCAGCAGTTACCTGGACAGGACCTATGGCTACACCTTC
CASSYLDRTYGYTF
>TRBJ1-1|-|TRBD1|TRBV2
TGTGCCAGCAGTGAAGCACCAGGACAGGCCTCCCCTGAAGCTTTCTTT
CASSEAPGQASPEAFF
>TRBJ1-4|-|TRBD1|TRBV25-1
TGTGCCAGCACCGGAGGACAGGGGGCAAGTGAAAAACTGTTTTTT
CASTGGQGASEKLFF
>TRBJ1-1|-|TRBD1|TRBV4-3
TGCGCCAGCAGCCAAGTGACAGGGGATACTGAAGCTTTCTTT
CASSQVTGDTEAFF
>TRBJ2-5|-|-|TRBV11-1
TGTGCTACACGGTCCCCAGCGTCCGGAGAGACCCAGTACTTC
CATRSPASGETQYF
>TRBJ2-7|-|TRBD1|TRBV7-9
TGTGCCAGCAGCGGGACAGGGTACGAGCAGTACTTC
CASSGTGYEQYF
>TRBJ1-1|-|-|TRBV28
TGTGCCAGCAGTAACCCCTCGGAGCGTGAAGCTTTCTTT
CASSNPSEREAFF
>TRBJ2-1|-|TRBD2|TRBV2
TGTGCCAGCAGCCCGGAGGAGTTAGCGGGAGGCCGGAGCTCCTACAATGAGCAGTTCTTC
CASSPEELAGGRSSYNEQFF
>TRBJ2-3|-|-|TRBV28
TGTGCCGCTACTAGCTCCCGCACAGATACGCAGTATTTT
CAATSSRTDTQYF
>TRBJ2-7|-|TRBD1|TRBV19
TGTGCCAGTAGTATAGAGTCCAGGGGGCCCTACGAGCAGTACTTC
CASSIESRGPYEQYF
>TRBJ2-1|-|TRBD1|TRBV5-1
TGCGCCAGCACCCTACGACAGGGATCCTACAATGAGCAGTTCTTC
CASTLRQGSYNEQFF
>TRBJ2-7|few|TRBD2|TRBV7-2
TGTGCCAGCAGACAAGCGGGAGGGTATGAGCAGTACTTC
CASRQAGGYEQYF
>TRBJ2-1|-|TRBD1|TRBV7-3
TGTGCCAGCAGCTTATCCCCTCCGGACAGGGGATTACCCTACAATGAGCAGTTCTTC
CASSLSPPDRGLPYNEQFF
>TRBJ2-7|-|-|TRBV7-2
TGTGCCAGCAGCTTAGTGGTACAGCCCTCTGCCTACGAGCAGTACTTC
CASSLVVQPSAYEQYF
>TRBJ2-5|few|-|TRBV4-1
TGCGCCAGCAGCCAAGATCTGGGTCAGGCAGAGACCCAGTACTTC
CASSQDLGQAETQYF
>TRBJ2-2|-|-|TRBV4-3
TGCGCCAGCAGCCAAGAGTACTTATCGAACACCGGGGAGCTGTTTTTT
CASSQEYLSNTGELFF
>TRBJ1-2|-|-|TRBV30
TGTGCCTGGAGTGTATGGCAGGGGTTCTATGGCTACACCTTC
CAWSVWQGFYGYTF
>TRBJ1-2|-|-|TRBV19
TGTGCCAGTAGTCCACCGGGACATAGTTTAGCGTGGCTGGGCTACACCTTC
CASSPPGHSLAWLGYTF
>TRBJ1-5|-|-|TRBV7-9
TGTGCCAGCAGCTCACCTTTCACAGTGACCCATCAGCCCCAGCATTTT
CASSSPFTVTHQPQHF
>TRBJ2-7|-|-|TRBV14
TGTGCCAGCAGCCAATCCCTGTACTACGAGCAGTACTTC
CASSQSLYYEQYF
>TRBJ1-3|-|-|TRBV19
TGTGCCAGTGCGACAGGTCGGGGAAACACCATATATTTT
CASATGRGNTIYF
>TRBJ2-7|-|-|TRBV6-5
TGTGCCAGCAGTCTCACCGACTTATCCTACGAGCAGTACTTC
CASSLTDLSYEQYF
>TRBJ1-2|-|TRBD1|TRBV7-9
TGTGCCAGCAGCTCCCGGCAGGGGGCCGTATCCCTCTATGGCTACACCTTC
CASSSRQGAVSLYGYTF
>TRBJ2-5|-|TRBD2|TRBV29-1
TGCAGCGTTGAGGACGGGTGGACTAGCGGGAGGGTTGGGGAGACCCAGTACTTC
CSVEDGWTSGRVGETQYF
>TRBJ2-7|-|TRBD1|TRBV10-3
TGTGCCATCAGGGGGACAGGGGGGGACTACGAGCAGTACTTC
CAIRGTGGDYEQYF
>TRBJ2-3|-|-|TRBV27
TGTGCCAGCAGTTTGAACGGGGATACGCAGTATTTT
CASSLNGDTQYF
>TRBJ1-5|-|TRBD1|TRBV19
TGTGCCAGTAGTATAGATGCAGGGGGCGGTCAGCCCCAGCATTTT
CASSIDAGGGQPQHF
>TRBJ2-7|-|-|TRBV10-3
TGTGCCATCAGTGCGGGGGAAACCTACGAGCAGTACTTC
CAISAGETYEQYF
>TRBJ1-5|-|-|TRBV19
TGTGCCAGTAGTATAGTAGCCCGGGGGAGCAATCAGCCCCAGCATTTT
CASSIVARGSNQPQHF
>TRBJ2-1|once|TRBD2|TRBV6-5
TGTGCCAGCAGCCCCGGGGTAGCGGGGGACAATGAGCAGTTCTTC
CASSPGVAGDNEQFF
>TRBJ2-6|once|TRBD1|TRBV7-8
TGTGCCAGCAGCTTAGGTCCTGGACAGACAGGGACTGGGGCCAACGTCCTGACTTTC
CASSLGPGQTGTGANVLTF
>TRBJ1-5|once|-|TRBV7-9
TGTGCCAGCAGCTTCGGACAGAACAATCAGCCCCAGCATTTT
CASSFGQNNQPQHF
>TRBJ1-1|once|-|TRBV12-5
TGTGCTAGTGGCCCGGGGAACACTGAAGCTTTCTTT
CASGPGNTEAFF
>TRBJ1-4|-|TRBD1|TRBV6-6
TGTGCCAGCAGCCGTTCAGGGGGTAATGAAAAACTGTTTTTT
CASSRSGGNEKLFF
>TRBJ2-7|once|-|TRBV27
TGTGCCAGCAGTTCCCTGGACTCGTCCTTATACGAGCAGTACTTC
CASSSLDSSLYEQYF
>TRBJ2-5|-|TRBD1|TRBV7-9
TGTGCCAGCAGCTTAGTAGGGACAGGGGGAGAAGAGACCCAGTACTTC
CASSLVGTGGEETQYF
>TRBJ2-7|-|TRBD1|TRBV5-1
TGCGCCAGCAGCGAGGGGACAGGGGGACCCTACGAGCAGTACTTC
CASSEGTGGPYEQYF
>TRBJ2-7|-|-|TRBV9
TGTGCCAGCAGCCGAGCCCCAACCTACGAGCAGTACTTC
CASSRAPTYEQYF
>TRBJ2-7|-|-|TRBV4-1
TGCGCCAGCAGCCAATACCGGGACTCATCCTACGAGCAGTACTTC
CASSQYRDSSYEQYF
>TRBJ2-5|-|-|TRBV5-4
TGTGCCAGCAGCACTCAAGAGACCCAGTACTTC
CASSTQETQYF
>TRBJ2-7|-|-|TRBV9
TGTGCCAGCAGCGTAGCCGATGGCTTCACCTACGAGCAGTACTTC
CASSVADGFTYEQYF
>TRBJ1-2|-|-|TRBV7-3
TGTGCCAGCAGCCCGCCTCCATTGGCCGGGAGCTACACCTTC
CASSPPPLAGSYTF
>TRBJ1-5|-|-|TRBV19
TGTGCCAGTAGCGATGTAGATCAGCCCCAGCATTTT
CASSDVDQPQHF
>TRBJ2-1|-|TRBD2|TRBV9
TGTGCCAGCAGCGTCGCGGGAGTCTCCTACAATGAGCAGTTCTTC
CASSVAGVSYNEQFF
>TRBJ2-7|-|TRBD1|TRBV4-1
TGCGCCAGCAGCCAAGAAGAGTGGACAGGGTCGGACGAGCAGTACTTC
CASSQEEWTGSDEQYF
>TRBJ2-7|once|-|TRBV29-1
TGCAGCGTTGAAACCCAGGGAAGGTTTAGGTACGAGCAGTACTTC
CSVETQGRFRYEQYF
>TRBJ1-5|-|-|TRBV18
TGTGCCAGCTCACCATCGGTGGAGGGCAATCAGCCCCAGCATTTT
CASSPSVEGNQPQHF
>TRBJ1-5|once|-|TRBV6-5
TGTGCCAGCAGTTACTTGGCAGGAAATCAGCCCCAGCATTTT
CASSYLAGNQPQHF
>TRBJ2-1|-|-|TRBV9
TGTGCCAGCAACCTAGCGCCGTACAATGAGCAGTTCTTC
CASNLAPYNEQFF
>TRBJ2-3|-|-|TRBV21-1
TGTGCCAGCATCAAACGGCAGGGGGCAGGAGATACGCAGTATTTT
CASIKRQGAGDTQYF
>TRBJ2-5|-|-|TRBV7-9
TGTGCCAGCAGCTTAAGTGTCGAGGAAGAGACCCAGTACTTC
CASSLSVEEETQYF
>TRBJ1-2|few|TRBD1|TRBV19
TGTGCCAGTAGGAGTGGGACAGCTACTAATGGCTACACCTTC
CASRSGTATNGYTF
>TRBJ1-2|-|TRBD1|TRBV18
TGTGCCAGCTCAGGGACAGGGGGCATCTATGGCTACACCTTC
CASSGTGGIYGYTF
>TRBJ2-7|-|TRBD1|TRBV4-3
TGCGCCAGCAGCCAAGATAGGACAGGGGCCGGCGAGCAGTACTTC
CASSQDRTGAGEQYF
>TRBJ2-7|-|TRBD1|TRBV6-5
TGTGCCAGCAGTGACAGGGTGGGGAGCTACGAGCAGTACTTC
CASSDRVGSYEQYF
>TRBJ1-4|few|TRBD1|TRBV7-7
TGTGCCAGCAGCCCCCAGGGACAGGGAACCCCAAATGAAAAACTGTTTTTT
CASSPQGQGTPNEKLFF
>TRBJ2-7|-|-|TRBV23-1
TGCGCCAGCAGTCAATCATCCGGGTTTTCCTACGAGCAGTACTTC
CASSQSSGFSYEQYF
>TRBJ1-1|-|-|TRBV5-1
TGCGCCAGCAGCTCAACCGCGGAGAACACTGAAGCTTTCTTT
CASSSTAENTEAFF